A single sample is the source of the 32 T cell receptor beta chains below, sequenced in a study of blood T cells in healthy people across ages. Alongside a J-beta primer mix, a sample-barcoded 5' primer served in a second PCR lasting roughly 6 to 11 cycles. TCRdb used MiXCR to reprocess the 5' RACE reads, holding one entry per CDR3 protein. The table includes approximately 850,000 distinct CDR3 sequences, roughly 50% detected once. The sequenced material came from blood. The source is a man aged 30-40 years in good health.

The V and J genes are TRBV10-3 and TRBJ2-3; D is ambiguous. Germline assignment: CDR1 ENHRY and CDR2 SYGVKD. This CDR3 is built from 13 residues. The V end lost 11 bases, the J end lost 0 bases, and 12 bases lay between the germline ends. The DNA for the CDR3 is TGTGCCGTTCAGAGTTCTAGCACAGATACGCAGTATTTT. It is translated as CAVQSSSTDTQYF.

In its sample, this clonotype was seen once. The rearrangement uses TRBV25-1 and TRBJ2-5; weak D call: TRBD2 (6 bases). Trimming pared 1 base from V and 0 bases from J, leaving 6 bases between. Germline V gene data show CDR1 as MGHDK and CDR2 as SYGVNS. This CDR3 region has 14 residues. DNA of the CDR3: TGTGCCAGCAGTGAATGGGGGGACCAAGAGACCCAGTACTTC. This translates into CASSEWGDQETQYF.

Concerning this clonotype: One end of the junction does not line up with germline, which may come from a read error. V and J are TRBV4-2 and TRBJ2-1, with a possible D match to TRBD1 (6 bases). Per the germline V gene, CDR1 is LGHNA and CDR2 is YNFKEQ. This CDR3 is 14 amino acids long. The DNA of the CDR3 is TGTGCCCGCAGCCTTGGGACATCTTACAATGAGCAGTTCTTC. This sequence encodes CARSLGTSYNEQFF.

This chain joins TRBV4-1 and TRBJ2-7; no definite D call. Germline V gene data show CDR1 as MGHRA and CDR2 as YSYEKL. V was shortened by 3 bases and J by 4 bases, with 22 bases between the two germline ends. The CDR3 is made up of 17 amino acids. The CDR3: CASSQQADGGFRYEQYF. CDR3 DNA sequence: TGCGCCAGCAGCCAGCAGGCGGACGGCGGATTTAGGTACGAGCAGTACTTC.

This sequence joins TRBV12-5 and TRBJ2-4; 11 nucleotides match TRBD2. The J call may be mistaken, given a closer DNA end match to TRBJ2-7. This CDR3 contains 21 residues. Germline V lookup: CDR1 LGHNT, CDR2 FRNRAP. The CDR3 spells CASGLAILGLAGGLGVYEQYF. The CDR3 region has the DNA TGTGCTAGTGGTTTGGCTATACTGGGGCTAGCGGGGGGTCTAGGCGTCTACGAGCAGTACTTC.

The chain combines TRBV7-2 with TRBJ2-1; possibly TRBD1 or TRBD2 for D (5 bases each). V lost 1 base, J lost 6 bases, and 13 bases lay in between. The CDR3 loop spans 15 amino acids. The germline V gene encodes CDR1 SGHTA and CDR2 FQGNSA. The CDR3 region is CASSLVGSGANEQFF. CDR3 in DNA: TGTGCCAGCAGCTTAGTAGGCTCCGGGGCCAATGAGCAGTTCTTC.

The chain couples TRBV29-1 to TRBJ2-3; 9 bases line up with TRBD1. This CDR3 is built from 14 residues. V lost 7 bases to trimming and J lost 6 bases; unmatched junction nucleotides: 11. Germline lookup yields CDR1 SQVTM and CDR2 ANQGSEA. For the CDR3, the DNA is TGCAGCGGATCGATGGGGACAGGGACGGATACGCAGTATTTT. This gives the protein CSGSMGTGTDTQYF.

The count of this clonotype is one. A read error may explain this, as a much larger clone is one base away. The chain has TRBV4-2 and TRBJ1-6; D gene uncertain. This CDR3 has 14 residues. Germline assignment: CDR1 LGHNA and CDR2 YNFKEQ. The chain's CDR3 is CASSQDGNNSLLHF. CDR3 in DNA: TGTGCCAGCAGCCAAGATGGGAATAATTCACTCCTCCACTTT.

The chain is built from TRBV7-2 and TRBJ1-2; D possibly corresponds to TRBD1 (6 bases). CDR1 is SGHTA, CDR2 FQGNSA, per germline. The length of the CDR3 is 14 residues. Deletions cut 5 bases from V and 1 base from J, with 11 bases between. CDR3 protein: CASSPQQGNYGYTF. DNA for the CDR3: TGTGCCAGCAGCCCTCAACAGGGTAACTATGGCTACACCTTC.

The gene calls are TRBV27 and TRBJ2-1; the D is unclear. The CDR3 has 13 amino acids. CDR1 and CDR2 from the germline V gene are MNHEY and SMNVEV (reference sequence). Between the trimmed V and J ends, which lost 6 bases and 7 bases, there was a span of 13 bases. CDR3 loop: CASSPSILNEQFF. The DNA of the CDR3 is TGTGCCAGCAGCCCCTCTATCCTTAATGAGCAGTTCTTC.

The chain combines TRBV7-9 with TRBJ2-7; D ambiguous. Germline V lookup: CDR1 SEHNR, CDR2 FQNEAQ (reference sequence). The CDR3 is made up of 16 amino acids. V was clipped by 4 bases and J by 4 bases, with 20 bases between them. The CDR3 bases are TGTGCCAGCAGCTCCACCCCGGGTTCTAAGAGGTACGAGCAGTACTTC. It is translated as CASSSTPGSKRYEQYF.

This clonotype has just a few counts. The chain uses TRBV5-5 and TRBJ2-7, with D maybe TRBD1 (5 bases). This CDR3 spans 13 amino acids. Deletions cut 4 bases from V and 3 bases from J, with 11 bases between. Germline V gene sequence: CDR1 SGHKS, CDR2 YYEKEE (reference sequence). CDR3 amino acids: CASSRGQDYEQYF. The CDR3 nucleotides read TGTGCCAGCAGCCGCGGACAAGACTACGAGCAGTACTTC.

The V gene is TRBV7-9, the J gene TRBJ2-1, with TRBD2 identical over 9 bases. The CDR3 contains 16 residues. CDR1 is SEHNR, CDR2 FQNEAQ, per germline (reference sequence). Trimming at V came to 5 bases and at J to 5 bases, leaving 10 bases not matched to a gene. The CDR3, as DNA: TGTGCCAGCAGCCCTAATAGCGGGAGTCGGGACAATGAGCAGTTCTTC. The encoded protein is CASSPNSGSRDNEQFF.

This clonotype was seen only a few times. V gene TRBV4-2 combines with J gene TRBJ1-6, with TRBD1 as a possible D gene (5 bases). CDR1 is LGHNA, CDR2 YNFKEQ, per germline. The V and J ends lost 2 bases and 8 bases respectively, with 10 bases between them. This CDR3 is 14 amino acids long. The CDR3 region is CASSQWGIDSPLHF. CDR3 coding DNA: TGTGCCAGCAGCCAATGGGGGATAGATTCACCCCTCCACTTT.

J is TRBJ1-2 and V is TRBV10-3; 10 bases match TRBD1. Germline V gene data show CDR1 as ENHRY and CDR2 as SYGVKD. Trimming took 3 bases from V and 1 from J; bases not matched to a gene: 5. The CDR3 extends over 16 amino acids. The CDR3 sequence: CAISDSRTGGNYGYTF. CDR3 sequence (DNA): TGTGCCATCAGTGACTCCAGGACAGGGGGTAACTATGGCTACACCTTC.

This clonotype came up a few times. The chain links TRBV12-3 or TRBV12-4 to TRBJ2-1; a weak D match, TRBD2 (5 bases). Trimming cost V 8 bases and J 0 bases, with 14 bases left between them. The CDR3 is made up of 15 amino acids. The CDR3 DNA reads TGTGCCAGCCGACAAACGGGGAGCTCCTACAATGAGCAGTTCTTC. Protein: CASRQTGSSYNEQFF.

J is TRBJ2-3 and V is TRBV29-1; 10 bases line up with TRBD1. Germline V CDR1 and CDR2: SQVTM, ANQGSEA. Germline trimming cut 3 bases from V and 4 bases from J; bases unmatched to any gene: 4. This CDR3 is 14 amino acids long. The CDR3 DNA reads TGCAGCGTTGACTCCGGGACAGGGGCAGATACGCAGTATTTT. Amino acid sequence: CSVDSGTGADTQYF.

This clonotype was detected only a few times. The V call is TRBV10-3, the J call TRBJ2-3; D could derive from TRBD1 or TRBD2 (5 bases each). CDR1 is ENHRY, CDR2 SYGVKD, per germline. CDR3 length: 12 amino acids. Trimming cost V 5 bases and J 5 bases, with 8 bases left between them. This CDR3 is CAISSGRDTQYF. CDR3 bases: TGTGCCATCAGTTCAGGGAGAGATACGCAGTATTTT.

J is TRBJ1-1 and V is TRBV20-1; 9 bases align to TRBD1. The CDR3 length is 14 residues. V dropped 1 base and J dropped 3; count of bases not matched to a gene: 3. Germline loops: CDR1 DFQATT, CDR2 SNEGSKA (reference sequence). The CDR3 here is CSARGQGGYTEAFF. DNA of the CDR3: TGCAGTGCTAGAGGACAGGGGGGGTACACTGAAGCTTTCTTT.

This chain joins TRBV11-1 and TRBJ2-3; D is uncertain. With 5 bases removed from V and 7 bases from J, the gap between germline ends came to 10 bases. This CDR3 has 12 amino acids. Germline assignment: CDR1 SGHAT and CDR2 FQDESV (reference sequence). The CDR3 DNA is TGTGCCAGCAGCCCCTTACTACATACGCAGTATTTT. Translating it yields CASSPLLHTQYF. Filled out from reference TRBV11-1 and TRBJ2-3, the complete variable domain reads EAEVAQSPRYKITEKSQAVAFWCDPISGHATLYWYRQILGQGPELLVQFQDESVVDDSQLPKDRFSAERLKGVDSTLKIQPAELGDSAMYLCASSPLLHTQYFGPGTRLTVL.

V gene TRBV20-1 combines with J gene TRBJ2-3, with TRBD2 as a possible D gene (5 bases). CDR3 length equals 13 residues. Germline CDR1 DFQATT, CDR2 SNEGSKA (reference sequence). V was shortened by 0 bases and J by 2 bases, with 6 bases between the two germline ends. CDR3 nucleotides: TGCAGTGCTAGAGACGGGAACACAGATACGCAGTATTTT. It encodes CSARDGNTDTQYF.

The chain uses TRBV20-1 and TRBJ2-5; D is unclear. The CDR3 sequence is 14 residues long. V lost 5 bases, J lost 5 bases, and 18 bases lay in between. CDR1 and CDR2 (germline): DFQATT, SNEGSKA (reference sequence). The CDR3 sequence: CSARDPQLVETQYF. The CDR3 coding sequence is TGCAGTGCTCGCGACCCCCAACTCGTCGAGACCCAGTACTTC.

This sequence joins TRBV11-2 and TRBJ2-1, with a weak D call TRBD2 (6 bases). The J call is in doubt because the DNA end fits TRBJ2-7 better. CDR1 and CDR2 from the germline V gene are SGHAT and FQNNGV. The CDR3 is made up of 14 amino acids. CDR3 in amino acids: CASSLWDSYNEQYF. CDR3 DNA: TGTGCCAGCAGCTTATGGGACTCCTACAATGAGCAGTACTTC.

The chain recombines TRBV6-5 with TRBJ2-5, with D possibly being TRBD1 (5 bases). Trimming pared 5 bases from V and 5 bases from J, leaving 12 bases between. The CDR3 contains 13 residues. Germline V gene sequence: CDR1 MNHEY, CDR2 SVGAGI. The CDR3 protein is CASSPNGAETQYF. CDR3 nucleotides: TGTGCCAGCAGTCCGAATGGGGCGGAGACCCAGTACTTC.

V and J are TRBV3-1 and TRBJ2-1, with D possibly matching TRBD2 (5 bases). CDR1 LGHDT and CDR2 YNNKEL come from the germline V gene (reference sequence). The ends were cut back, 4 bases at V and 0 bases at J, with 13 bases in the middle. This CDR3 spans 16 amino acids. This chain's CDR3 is CASSLPLAISYNEQFF. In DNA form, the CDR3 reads TGTGCCAGCAGCCTCCCTCTAGCTATCTCCTACAATGAGCAGTTCTTC.

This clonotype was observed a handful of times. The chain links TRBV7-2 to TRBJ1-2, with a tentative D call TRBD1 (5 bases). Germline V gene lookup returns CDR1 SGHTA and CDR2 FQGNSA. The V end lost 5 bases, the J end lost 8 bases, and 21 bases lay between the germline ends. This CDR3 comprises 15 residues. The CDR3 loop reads CASSEQQVPYSGYTF. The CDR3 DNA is TGTGCCAGCAGCGAACAACAGGTCCCGTATTCGGGCTACACCTTC.

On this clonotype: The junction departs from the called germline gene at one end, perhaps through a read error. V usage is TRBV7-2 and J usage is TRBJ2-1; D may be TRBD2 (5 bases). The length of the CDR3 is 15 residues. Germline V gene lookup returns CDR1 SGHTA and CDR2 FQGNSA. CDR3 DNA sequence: TGTGCTAGCAGCAATAAGCGGAGCCATAGCCTTGAGCAGTTCTTC. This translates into CASSNKRSHSLEQFF.

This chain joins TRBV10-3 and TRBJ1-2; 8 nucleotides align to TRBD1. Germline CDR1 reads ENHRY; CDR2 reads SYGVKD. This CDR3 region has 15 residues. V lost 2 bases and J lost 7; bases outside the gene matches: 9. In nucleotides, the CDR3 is TGTGCCATCAGTGAGACGACAGGGGATGTAGGTGGCTACACCTTC. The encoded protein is CAISETTGDVGGYTF.

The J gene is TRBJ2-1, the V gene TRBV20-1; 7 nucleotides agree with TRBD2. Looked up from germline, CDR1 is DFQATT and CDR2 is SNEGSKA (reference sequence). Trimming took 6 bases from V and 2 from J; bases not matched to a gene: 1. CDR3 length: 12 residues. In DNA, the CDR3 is TGCAGTGCCCTAGCGGCCTACAATGAGCAGTTCTTC. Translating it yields CSALAAYNEQFF.

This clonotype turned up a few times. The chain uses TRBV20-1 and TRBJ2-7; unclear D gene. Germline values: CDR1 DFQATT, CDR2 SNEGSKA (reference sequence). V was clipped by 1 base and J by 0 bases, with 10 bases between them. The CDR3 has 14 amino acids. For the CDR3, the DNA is TGCAGTGCTAGAGTCTTGCCCAGCTCCTACGAGCAGTACTTC. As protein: CSARVLPSSYEQYF.

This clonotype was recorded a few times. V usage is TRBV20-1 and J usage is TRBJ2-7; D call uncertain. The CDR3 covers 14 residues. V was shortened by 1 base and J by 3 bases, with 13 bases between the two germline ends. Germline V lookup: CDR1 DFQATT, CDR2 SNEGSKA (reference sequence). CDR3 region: CSARGAEPYYEQYF. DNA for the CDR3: TGCAGTGCTAGAGGGGCCGAGCCCTACTACGAGCAGTACTTC.

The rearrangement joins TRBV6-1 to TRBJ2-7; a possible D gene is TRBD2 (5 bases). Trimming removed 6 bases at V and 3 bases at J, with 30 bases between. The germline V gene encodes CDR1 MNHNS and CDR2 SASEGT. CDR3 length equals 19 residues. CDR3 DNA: TGTGCCAGCAGAACAACGGGGAGTTCTCGCAATTCGGGGAACTACGAGCAGTACTTC. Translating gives CASRTTGSSRNSGNYEQYF.